Below are 31 T cell receptor beta chains sequenced from a single sample in a study of T cells in Graves' hyperthyroidism and ophthalmopathy. Researchers took RNA transcripts and amplified the TCR beta CDR3 regions from them. TCR CDR3 underwent first-round RT-PCR with the HTBI primer set. TCRdb reprocessed the multiplex PCR reads via MiXCR and lists one record per CDR3 protein. The sample gives some 760,000 distinct CDR3 sequences, approximately 15% of which show up once; roughly 10% is in the top ten. Sequenced: blood. The origin of the receptors is a woman aged 18-35 years with Graves' hyperthyroidism.

This clonotype showed up just a few times. The V call is TRBV6-5, the J call TRBJ2-3; 8 nucleotides align to TRBD1. This CDR3 contains 16 residues. CDR1 and CDR2 from the germline V gene are MNHEY and SVGAGI. Trimming at V came to 2 bases and at J to 0 bases, leaving 4 bases not matched to a gene. Here the CDR3 reads CASSYLRGQSTDTQYF. The CDR3 DNA reads as TGTGCCAGCAGTTACCTCAGGGGGCAGAGCACAGATACGCAGTATTTT.

This clonotype has a handful of counts. The CDR3 is CAWSRDSTEAQYF. The CDR3, as DNA: TGTGCCTGGAGTCGGGACTCAACCGAGGCCCAGTACTTC. This chain links TRBV30 with TRBJ2-5, with a weak D call TRBD2 (6 bases). V lost 2 bases and J lost 9, with 16 bases in between. CDR1 is GTSNPN, CDR2 SVGIG, per germline (reference sequence). This CDR3 is 13 amino acids long.

The rearrangement joins TRBV12-3 or TRBV12-4 to TRBJ2-7, with TRBD2 as a possible D gene (6 bases). The CDR3 length is 14 residues. Between the trimmed V and J ends, which lost 0 bases and 6 bases, there was a span of 12 bases. The CDR3 nucleotides are TGTGCCAGCAGTTTAGCGGGAGGTCCCCCCGAGCAGTACTTC. Residues: CASSLAGGPPEQYF.

This clonotype occurred a few times. This chain uses TRBV20-1 with TRBJ1-2; 8 nucleotides agree with TRBD1. V trimming: 3 bases; J trimming: 7 bases; junction bases outside the gene matches: 7. This CDR3 has 13 amino acids. Germline V gene sequence: CDR1 DFQATT, CDR2 SNEGSKA (reference sequence). Here the CDR3 reads CSASYAGGTGYTF. CDR3 coding DNA: TGCAGTGCTAGTTATGCAGGGGGCACTGGCTACACCTTC.

This clonotype was found many times. This sequence joins TRBV28 and TRBJ2-7; D is uncertain. Germline-derived CDR1 and CDR2 are MDHEN and SYDVKM. The CDR3 runs to 13 residues. V lost 3 bases and J lost 7, with 13 bases in between. CDR3 sequence reads: CASSFGRTGEQYF. The CDR3 coding sequence is TGTGCCAGCAGTTTCGGACGCACGGGTGAGCAGTACTTC.

The table lists this clonotype with a few counts. The chain joins TRBV20-1 to TRBJ1-2; D may be TRBD1 (6 bases). With 2 bases removed from V and 0 bases from J, the gap between germline ends came to 10 bases. The CDR3 consists of 14 residues. CDR1 is DFQATT and CDR2 is SNEGSKA in the germline V gene (reference sequence). CDR3 region: CSARKQGANYGYTF. CDR3 DNA: TGCAGTGCTAGAAAACAGGGAGCTAACTATGGCTACACCTTC.

This clonotype was detected only a few times. The gene calls are TRBV4-1 and TRBJ2-3, with TRBD1 identical over 10 bases. V lost 1 base and J lost 4; bases outside the gene matches: 5. This CDR3 is built from 16 residues. CDR1 and CDR2 from the germline V gene are MGHRA and YSYEKL. CDR3 coding DNA: TGCGCCAGCAGCCAAGCCCCGACAGGGGGCGCAGATACGCAGTATTTT. Amino acids: CASSQAPTGGADTQYF.

The table lists this clonotype with a few counts. The chain is built from TRBV7-9 and TRBJ2-6; maybe TRBD1 (5 bases). V lost 2 bases and J 2 bases, leaving 16 bases between the germline ends. The CDR3 covers 18 residues. Germline V gene lookup returns CDR1 SEHNR and CDR2 FQNEAQ (reference sequence). The CDR3 sequence: CASSLQVGQGTGANVLTF. As DNA, the CDR3 is TGTGCCAGCAGCTTACAGGTTGGTCAGGGCACTGGGGCCAACGTCCTGACTTTC.

This clonotype was recorded a few times. The chain is built from TRBV6-6 and TRBJ1-5; TRBD1 is a possible D gene (6 bases). Trimming cost V 0 bases and J 0 bases, with 15 bases left between them. This CDR3 comprises 18 residues. Per the germline V gene, CDR1 is MNHNY and CDR2 is SVGAGI (reference sequence). CDR3 region: CASSYSSRGGYSNQPQHF. The CDR3 coding sequence is TGTGCCAGCAGTTACTCGAGCAGGGGAGGGTATAGCAATCAGCCCCAGCATTTT.

In this sample, this clonotype turned up many times. This chain connects TRBV7-8 to TRBJ1-1, with 9 bases lining up with TRBD1. CDR1 and CDR2 from the germline V gene are SGHVS and FQNEAQ. The junction had 2 bases not matched to a gene; V was cut back by 4 bases and J by 5 bases. The CDR3 runs 13 residues. CDR3 sequence: CASSWTGATEAFF. The CDR3 DNA reads TGTGCCAGCAGCTGGACAGGGGCTACTGAAGCTTTCTTT.

This clonotype was observed a handful of times. The chain has TRBV19 and TRBJ2-3; 7 bases fit TRBD1. V lost 5 bases to trimming and J lost 4 bases; unmatched junction nucleotides: 12. The germline CDR1 and CDR2 sequences are LNHDA and SQIVND (reference sequence). This CDR3 is built from 16 residues. CDR3 in DNA: TGTGCCAGTAGTCCCGGGACAGTGGCCGGGTCAGATACGCAGTATTTT. It translates to CASSPGTVAGSDTQYF.

This clonotype has only a few counts. The chain links TRBV28 to TRBJ1-2; unclear D gene. This CDR3 comprises 12 residues. V was trimmed by 3 bases and J by 6 bases, leaving 8 bases between them. Per the germline V gene, CDR1 is MDHEN and CDR2 is SYDVKM. The chain's CDR3 is CASSFEGDGYTF. DNA of the CDR3: TGTGCCAGCAGTTTCGAGGGAGATGGCTACACCTTC.

This clonotype was recorded at least ten times. The chain carries TRBV20-1 and TRBJ1-1; D is unclear. The V end lost 0 bases, the J end lost 2 bases, and 7 bases lay between the germline ends. This CDR3 has 13 amino acids. Germline V CDR1 and CDR2: DFQATT, SNEGSKA (reference sequence). The CDR3 region has the DNA TGCAGTGCTAGAGATCGAAGAAACACTGAAGCTTTCTTT. Its translation is CSARDRRNTEAFF.

This clonotype was seen repeatedly, ten times or more. J is TRBJ2-1 and V is TRBV20-1; TRBD2 matches at 8 bases. V trimming: 1 base; J trimming: 7 bases; junction bases outside the gene matches: 9. The CDR3 totals 15 residues. CDR1 is DFQATT and CDR2 is SNEGSKA in the germline V gene (reference sequence). CDR3 DNA: TGCAGTGCTAGAGGGCCGGGAGGGCTTCGGAATGAGCAGTTCTTC. Translated: CSARGPGGLRNEQFF.

There are many counts of this clonotype. The chain has TRBV5-6 and TRBJ1-1; 9 bases align to TRBD1. Looked up from germline, CDR1 is SGHDT and CDR2 is YYEEEE. V trimming: 4 bases; J trimming: 4 bases; junction bases outside the gene matches: 5. CDR3 length equals 14 residues. CDR3: CASSTTGGLTEAFF. CDR3 DNA: TGTGCCAGCAGCACGACAGGGGGACTCACTGAAGCTTTCTTT.

The gene calls are TRBV2 and TRBJ2-1, with 7 nucleotides matching TRBD1. The CDR3 totals 13 residues. The J segment lost 4 bases and the V segment lost 10 bases, leaving 7 bases of the junction unmatched. The germline CDR1 and CDR2 sequences are SNHLY and FYNNEI. The CDR3 here is CANRKGQYNEQFF. CDR3 bases: TGTGCCAACAGGAAGGGACAGTACAATGAGCAGTTCTTC.

This clonotype was picked up many times. The V call is TRBV20-1, the J call TRBJ2-1; D is unresolved. The germline V gene encodes CDR1 DFQATT and CDR2 SNEGSKA (reference sequence). Trimming stripped 0 bases from V and 2 bases from J, with 11 bases between. The CDR3 spans 15 residues. CDR3 region: CSARELEFAYNEQFF. The DNA of the CDR3 is TGCAGTGCTAGAGAGCTGGAGTTCGCCTACAATGAGCAGTTCTTC.

The V gene is TRBV7-3, the J gene TRBJ2-1, with D possibly being TRBD1 (5 bases). Trimming took 4 bases from V and 10 from J, leaving 20 bases between them. Germline V gives CDR1 SGHTA, CDR2 FQGTGA. CDR3 length: 15 residues. The CDR3 bases are TGTGCCAGCAGCTCTACGGTCCGTAGGGGTGGGGAGCAGTTCTTC. It codes for CASSSTVRRGGEQFF.

In this sample, this clonotype turned up many times. The rearrangement links TRBV30 to TRBJ2-6, with D perhaps TRBD1 (6 bases). Germline V CDR1 and CDR2: GTSNPN, SVGIG (reference sequence). V shed 1 base and J shed 0 bases, with 16 bases lying between them. This CDR3 is built from 18 residues. CDR3 bases: TGTGCCTGGAGTGGCCCTTCTGGACAGCGCTCTGGGGCCAACGTCCTGACTTTC. It specifies CAWSGPSGQRSGANVLTF. Combining the CDR3 with reference TRBV30 and TRBJ2-6 gives the whole variable domain SQTIHQWPATLVQPVGSPLSLECTVEGTSNPNLYWYRQAAGRGLQLLFYSVGIGQISSEVPQNLSASRPQDRQFILSSKKLLLSDSGFYLCAWSGPSGQRSGANVLTFGAGSRLTVL.

This clonotype was observed many times. This rearrangement joins TRBV29-1 to TRBJ2-5, with D possibly being TRBD2 (6 bases). The V gene's germline CDR1 is SQVTM and CDR2 ANQGSEA. V was clipped by 3 bases and J by 1 base, with 12 bases between them. The CDR3 is 14 amino acids. The CDR3 here is CSVDPQRAQETQYF. DNA of the CDR3: TGCAGCGTTGACCCCCAGCGGGCCCAAGAGACCCAGTACTTC.

This clonotype has at least ten counts. This chain connects TRBV11-2 to TRBJ2-2; weak D call: TRBD1 (5 bases). Germline V lookup: CDR1 SGHAT, CDR2 FQNNGV. The CDR3 length is 15 residues. Trimming took 4 bases from V and 4 from J, leaving 13 bases between them. CDR3 DNA: TGTGCCAGCAGCTGGGGCAGGGTGGGCACCGGGGAGCTGTTTTTT. Its protein product is CASSWGRVGTGELFF.

V usage is TRBV28 and J usage is TRBJ2-7; 13 bases match TRBD2. J gave up 7 bases and V 6 bases, and 15 bases lay outside the gene matches. The CDR3 length is 17 residues. Germline V gene data show CDR1 as MDHEN and CDR2 as SYDVKM. CDR3 in DNA: TGTGCCAGCAGCGAAAACCGCGGACTAGCGGGAGTAGGAGAGCAGTACTTC. Translation gives CASSENRGLAGVGEQYF.

This clonotype showed up many times. This rearrangement joins TRBV12-5 to TRBJ1-1; possibly TRBD1 for D (6 bases). CDR1 and CDR2 from the germline V gene are LGHNT and FRNRAP. Deletions cut 1 base from V and 0 bases from J, with 15 bases between. The length of the CDR3 is 17 residues. The CDR3 DNA sequence: TGTGCTAGTGGTTTGGCAACTAAAACAGGGTTGAACACTGAAGCTTTCTTT. Translation: CASGLATKTGLNTEAFF.

In its sample, this clonotype was seen a few times. The chain couples TRBV7-2 to TRBJ1-2, with D maybe TRBD1 (6 bases). The CDR3 covers 15 residues. The germline V gene encodes CDR1 SGHTA and CDR2 FQGNSA. The V end lost 5 bases, the J end lost 2 bases, and 15 bases lay between the germline ends. DNA for the CDR3: TGTGCCAGCAGCCTACAGGGTCGGTACAACTATGGCTACACCTTC. Encoded protein: CASSLQGRYNYGYTF.

The V and J genes are TRBV12-3 or TRBV12-4 and TRBJ2-1; tentative D call: TRBD2 (6 bases). V shed 3 bases and J shed 7 bases, with 13 bases lying between them. The CDR3 is 14 amino acids. CDR3 sequence reads: CASSFDAGTNEQFF. DNA of the CDR3: TGTGCCAGCAGTTTTGACGCCGGGACTAATGAGCAGTTCTTC.

The chain is built from TRBV5-6 and TRBJ2-1; D remains ambiguous. This CDR3 region has 11 residues. Deletions cut 7 bases from V and 10 bases from J, with 12 bases between. CDR1 is SGHDT, CDR2 YYEEEE, per germline. Here the CDR3 reads CASGPSPEQFF. In nucleotides, the CDR3 is TGTGCCAGCGGCCCGTCCCCAGAGCAGTTCTTC.

The rearrangement joins TRBV6-6 to TRBJ2-1; tentative D call: TRBD1 (5 bases). V was clipped by 2 bases and J by 6 bases, with 11 bases between them. CDR1 and CDR2 from the germline V gene are MNHNY and SVGAGI (reference sequence). This CDR3 contains 14 residues. The CDR3 here is CASSYGQGFNEQFF. The CDR3 region has the DNA TGTGCCAGCAGTTACGGGCAGGGATTCAATGAGCAGTTCTTC.

The chain links TRBV27 to TRBJ2-1; D is uncertain. This CDR3 contains 14 residues. V was shortened by 5 bases and J by 6 bases, with 14 bases between the two germline ends. From germline, CDR1 is MNHEY and CDR2 SMNVEV (reference sequence). CDR3 residues: CASSTYRAPNEQFF. CDR3 in DNA: TGTGCCAGCAGTACTTATAGAGCCCCCAATGAGCAGTTCTTC.

V gene TRBV15 combines with J gene TRBJ2-2; TRBD2 might be the D (5 bases). V lost 1 base, J lost 0 bases, and 15 bases lay in between. Germline values: CDR1 LNHNV, CDR2 YYDKDF (reference sequence). This CDR3 has 18 residues. The CDR3 region has the DNA TGTGCCACCAGCAGAGGACCGGTTGCGACTACGAACACCGGGGAGCTGTTTTTT. It yields the protein CATSRGPVATTNTGELFF.

The chain links TRBV29-1 to TRBJ1-2; 9 bases fit TRBD1. V was clipped by 3 bases and J by 5 bases; unmatched bases: 10. Germline loops: CDR1 SQVTM, CDR2 ANQGSEA. This CDR3 is 15 amino acids long. The CDR3 region is CSVELSTGGKYGYTF. The CDR3 DNA follows: TGCAGCGTTGAGCTATCGACAGGGGGAAAGTATGGCTACACCTTC.

This clonotype was seen a handful of times. This chain uses TRBV3-1 with TRBJ1-6; weak D call: TRBD1 (5 bases). V gave up 4 bases and J gave up 9 bases, with 22 bases separating them. The germline CDR1 and CDR2 sequences are LGHDT and YNNKEL (reference sequence). The CDR3 is made up of 17 amino acids. For the CDR3, the DNA is TGTGCCAGCAGCCCCGGGACCTCGAGGATACGCCCTTCACCCCTCCACTTT. Translated, it gives CASSPGTSRIRPSPLHF.